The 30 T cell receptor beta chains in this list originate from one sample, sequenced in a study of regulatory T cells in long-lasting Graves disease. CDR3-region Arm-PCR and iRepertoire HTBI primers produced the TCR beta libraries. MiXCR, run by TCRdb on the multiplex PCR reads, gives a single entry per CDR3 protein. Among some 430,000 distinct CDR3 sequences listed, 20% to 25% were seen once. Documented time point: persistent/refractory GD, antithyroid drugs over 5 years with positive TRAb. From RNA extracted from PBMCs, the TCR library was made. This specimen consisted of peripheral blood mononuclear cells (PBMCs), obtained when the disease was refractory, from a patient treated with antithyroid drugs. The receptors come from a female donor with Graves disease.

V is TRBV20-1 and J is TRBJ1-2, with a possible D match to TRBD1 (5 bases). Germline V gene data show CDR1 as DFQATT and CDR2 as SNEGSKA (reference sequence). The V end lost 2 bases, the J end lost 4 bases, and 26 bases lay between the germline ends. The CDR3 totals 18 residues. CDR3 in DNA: TGCAGTGCTAGATTTAGGGACCCTACCGCCTCTCATCTCTATGGCTACACCTTC. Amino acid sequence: CSARFRDPTASHLYGYTF.

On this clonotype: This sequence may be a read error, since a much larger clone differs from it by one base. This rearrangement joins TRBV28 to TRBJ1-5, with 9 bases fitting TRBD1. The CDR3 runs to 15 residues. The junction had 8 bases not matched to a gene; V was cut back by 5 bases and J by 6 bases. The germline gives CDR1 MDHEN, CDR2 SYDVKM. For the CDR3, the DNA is TGTGCCAGCAGTCTTACAGGGGGCGCTAGTCAGCCCCAGCATTTT. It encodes CASSLTGGASQPQHF.

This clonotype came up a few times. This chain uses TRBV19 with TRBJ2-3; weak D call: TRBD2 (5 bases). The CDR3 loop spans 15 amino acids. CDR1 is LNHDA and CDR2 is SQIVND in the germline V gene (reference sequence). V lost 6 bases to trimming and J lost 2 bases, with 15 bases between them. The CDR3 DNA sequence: TGTGCCAGTAGCCCTCAGCCCGGGGTCACAGATACGCAGTATTTT. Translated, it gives CASSPQPGVTDTQYF.

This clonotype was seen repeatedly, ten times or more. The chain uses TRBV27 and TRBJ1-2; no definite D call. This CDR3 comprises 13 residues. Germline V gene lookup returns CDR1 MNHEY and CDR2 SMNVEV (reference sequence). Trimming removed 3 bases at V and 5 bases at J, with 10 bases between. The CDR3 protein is CASSFDKEYGYTF. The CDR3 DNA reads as TGTGCCAGCAGTTTTGACAAGGAATATGGCTACACCTTC.

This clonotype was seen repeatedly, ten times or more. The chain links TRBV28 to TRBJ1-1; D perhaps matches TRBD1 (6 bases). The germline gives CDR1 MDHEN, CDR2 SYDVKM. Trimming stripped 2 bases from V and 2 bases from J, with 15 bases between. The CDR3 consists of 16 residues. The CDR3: CASSLQRGDPNTEAFF. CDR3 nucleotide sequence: TGTGCCAGCAGTTTACAGAGGGGGGATCCTAACACTGAAGCTTTCTTT.

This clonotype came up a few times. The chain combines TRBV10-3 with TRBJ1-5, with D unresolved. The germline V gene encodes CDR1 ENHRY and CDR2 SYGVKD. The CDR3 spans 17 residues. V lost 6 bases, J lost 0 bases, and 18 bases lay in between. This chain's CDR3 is CAISSPWTEYSNQPQHF. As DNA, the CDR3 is TGTGCCATCAGCTCGCCCTGGACGGAATATAGCAATCAGCCCCAGCATTTT.

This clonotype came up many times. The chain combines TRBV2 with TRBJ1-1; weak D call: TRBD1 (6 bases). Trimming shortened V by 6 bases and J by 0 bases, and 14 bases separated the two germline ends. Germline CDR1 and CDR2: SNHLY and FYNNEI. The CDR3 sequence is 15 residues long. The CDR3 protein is CASSPLDRMNTEAFF. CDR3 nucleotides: TGTGCCAGCAGCCCCCTGGACAGAATGAACACTGAAGCTTTCTTT.

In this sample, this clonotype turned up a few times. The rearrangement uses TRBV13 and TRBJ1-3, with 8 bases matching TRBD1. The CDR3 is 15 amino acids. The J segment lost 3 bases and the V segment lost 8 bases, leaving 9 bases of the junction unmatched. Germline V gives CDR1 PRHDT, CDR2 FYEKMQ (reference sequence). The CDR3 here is CASSPAGTGGNTIYF. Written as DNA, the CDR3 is TGTGCCAGCTCCCCTGCAGGGACAGGTGGAAACACCATATATTTT. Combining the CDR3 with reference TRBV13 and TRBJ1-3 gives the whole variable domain AAGVIQSPRHLIKEKRETATLKCYPIPRHDTVYWYQQGPGQDPQFLISFYEKMQSDKGSIPDRFSAQQFSDYHSELNMSSLELGDSALYFCASSPAGTGGNTIYFGEGSWLTVV.

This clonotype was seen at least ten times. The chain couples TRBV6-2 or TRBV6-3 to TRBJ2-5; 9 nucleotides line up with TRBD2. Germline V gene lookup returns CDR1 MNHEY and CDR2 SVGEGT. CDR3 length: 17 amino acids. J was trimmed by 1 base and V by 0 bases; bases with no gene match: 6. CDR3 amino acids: CASSYSYLTSGQETQYF. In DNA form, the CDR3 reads TGTGCCAGCAGTTACTCTTATCTGACTAGCGGCCAAGAGACCCAGTACTTC.

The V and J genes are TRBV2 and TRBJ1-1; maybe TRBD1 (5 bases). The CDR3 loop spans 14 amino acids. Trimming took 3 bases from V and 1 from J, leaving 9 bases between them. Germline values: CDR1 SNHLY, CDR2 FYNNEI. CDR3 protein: CASSDQGGNTEAFF. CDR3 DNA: TGTGCCAGCAGTGACCAGGGTGGGAACACTGAAGCTTTCTTT.

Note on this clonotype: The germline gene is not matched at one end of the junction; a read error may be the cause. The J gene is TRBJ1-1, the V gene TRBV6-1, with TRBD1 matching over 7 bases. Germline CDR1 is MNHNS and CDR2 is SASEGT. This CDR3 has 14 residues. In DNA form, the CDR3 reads TGTGCCAGCGGACGGACAGGAGATAACACTGAAGCCTTCTTT. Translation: CASGRTGDNTEAFF.

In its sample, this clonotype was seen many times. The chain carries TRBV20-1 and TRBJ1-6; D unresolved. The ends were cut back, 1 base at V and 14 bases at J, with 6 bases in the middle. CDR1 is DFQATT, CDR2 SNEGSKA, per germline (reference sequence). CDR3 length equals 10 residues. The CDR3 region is CSARGRSLHF. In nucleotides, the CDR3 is TGCAGTGCTAGAGGCCGATCCCTCCACTTT.

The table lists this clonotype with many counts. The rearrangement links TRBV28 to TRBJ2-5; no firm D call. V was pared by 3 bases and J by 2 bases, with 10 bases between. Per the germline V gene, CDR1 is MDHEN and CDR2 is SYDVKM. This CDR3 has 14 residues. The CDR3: CASSFLGAQETQYF. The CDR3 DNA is TGTGCCAGCAGTTTTCTTGGAGCACAAGAGACCCAGTACTTC.

Here the CDR3 DNA reads TGTGCCAGCAGCCAAGGACTAGCGGGAAGGTCACCAGATACGCAGTATTTT. Amino acids: CASSQGLAGRSPDTQYF. This chain uses TRBV6-1 with TRBJ2-3, with TRBD2 matching over 12 bases. V lost 6 bases and J lost 4; bases outside the gene matches: 11. CDR1 is MNHNS and CDR2 is SASEGT in the germline V gene. The CDR3 covers 17 residues.

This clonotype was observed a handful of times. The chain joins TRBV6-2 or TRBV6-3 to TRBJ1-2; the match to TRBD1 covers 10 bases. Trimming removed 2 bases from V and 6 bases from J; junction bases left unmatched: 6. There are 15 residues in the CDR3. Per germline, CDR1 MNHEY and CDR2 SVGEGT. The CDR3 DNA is TGTGCCAGCAGTTACGATCCCGGGACAGGGGATGGCTACACCTTC. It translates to CASSYDPGTGDGYTF.

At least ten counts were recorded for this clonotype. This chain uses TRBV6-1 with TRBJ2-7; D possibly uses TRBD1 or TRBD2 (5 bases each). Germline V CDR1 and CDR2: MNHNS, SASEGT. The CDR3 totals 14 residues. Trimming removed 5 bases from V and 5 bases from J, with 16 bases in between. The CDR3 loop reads CASSITGPLDEQYF. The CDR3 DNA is TGTGCCAGCAGTATCACGGGACCCCTCGACGAGCAGTACTTC.

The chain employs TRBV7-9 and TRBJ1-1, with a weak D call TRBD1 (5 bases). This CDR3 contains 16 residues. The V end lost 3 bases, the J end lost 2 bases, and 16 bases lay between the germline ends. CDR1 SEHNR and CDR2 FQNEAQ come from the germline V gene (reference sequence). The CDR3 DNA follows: TGTGCCAGCAGCTTTCGACTGGACAAGCCCAACACTGAAGCTTTCTTT. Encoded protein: CASSFRLDKPNTEAFF.

Here the CDR3 reads CASMGSRAIGELFF. The DNA for the CDR3 is TGTGCCAGTATGGGGTCAAGGGCCATCGGGGAGCTGTTTTTT. V gene TRBV28 combines with J gene TRBJ2-2; no definite D call. The V gene's germline CDR1 is MDHEN and CDR2 SYDVKM. The germline V and J ends were trimmed by 9 bases and 7 bases, with 18 bases remaining between them. This CDR3 has 14 residues. Full variable domain (missing parts from reference TRBV28 and TRBJ2-2): DVKVTQSSRYLVKRTGEKVFLECVQDMDHENMFWYRQDPGLGLRLIYFSYDVKMKEKGDIPEGYSVSREKKERFSLILESASTNQTSMYLCASMGSRAIGELFFGEGSRLTVL.

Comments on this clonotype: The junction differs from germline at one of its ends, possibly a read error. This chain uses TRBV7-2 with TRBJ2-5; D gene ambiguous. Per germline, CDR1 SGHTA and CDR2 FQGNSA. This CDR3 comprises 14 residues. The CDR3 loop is CASSLRTVQETQCF. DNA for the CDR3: TGTGCCAGCAGCTTAAGGACCGTCCAAGAGACCCAGTGCTTC.

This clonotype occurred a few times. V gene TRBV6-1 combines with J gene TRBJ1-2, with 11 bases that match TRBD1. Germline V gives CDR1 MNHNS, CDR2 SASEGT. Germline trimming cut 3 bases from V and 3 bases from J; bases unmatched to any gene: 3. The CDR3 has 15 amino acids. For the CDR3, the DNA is TGTGCCAGCAGTGACGTGGGACAGGGGGACTATGGCTACACCTTC. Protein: CASSDVGQGDYGYTF.

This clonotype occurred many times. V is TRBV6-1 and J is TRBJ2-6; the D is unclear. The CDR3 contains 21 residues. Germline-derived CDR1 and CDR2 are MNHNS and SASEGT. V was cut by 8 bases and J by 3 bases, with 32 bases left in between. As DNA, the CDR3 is TGTGCCAGCTCCCGAGAAAGGATTTCTCATCCCTGGTTCTTTGGGGCCAACGTCCTGACTTTC. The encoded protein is CASSRERISHPWFFGANVLTF.

Here the CDR3 reads CASSATGTSGDLGTQYF. In nucleotides, the CDR3 is TGTGCCAGCAGCGCGACCGGGACTAGCGGGGACCTTGGGACCCAGTACTTC. The chain carries TRBV9 and TRBJ2-5; the match to TRBD2 covers 13 bases. The CDR3 runs 17 residues. The germline CDR1 and CDR2 sequences are SGDLS and YYNGEE. Trimming at V came to 3 bases and at J to 7 bases, leaving 12 bases not matched to a gene.

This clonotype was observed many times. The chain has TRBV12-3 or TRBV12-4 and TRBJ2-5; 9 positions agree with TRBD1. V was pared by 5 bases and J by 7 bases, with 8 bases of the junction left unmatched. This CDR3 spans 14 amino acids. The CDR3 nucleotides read TGTGCCAGCAGTGCAAACCGGGACAGGGCGACCCAGTACTTC. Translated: CASSANRDRATQYF.

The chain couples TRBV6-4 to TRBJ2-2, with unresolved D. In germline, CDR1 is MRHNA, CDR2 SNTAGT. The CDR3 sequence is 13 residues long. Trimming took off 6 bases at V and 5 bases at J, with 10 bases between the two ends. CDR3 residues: CASSEVPTGELFF. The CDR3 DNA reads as TGTGCCAGCAGCGAGGTACCTACCGGGGAGCTGTTTTTT.

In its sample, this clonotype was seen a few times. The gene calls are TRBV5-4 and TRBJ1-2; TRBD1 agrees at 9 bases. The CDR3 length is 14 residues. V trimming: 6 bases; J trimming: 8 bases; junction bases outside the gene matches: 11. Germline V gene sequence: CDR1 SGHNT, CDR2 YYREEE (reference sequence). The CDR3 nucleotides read TGTGCCAGCACTAATACCGGGACAGGGAACGGCTACACCTTC. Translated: CASTNTGTGNGYTF.

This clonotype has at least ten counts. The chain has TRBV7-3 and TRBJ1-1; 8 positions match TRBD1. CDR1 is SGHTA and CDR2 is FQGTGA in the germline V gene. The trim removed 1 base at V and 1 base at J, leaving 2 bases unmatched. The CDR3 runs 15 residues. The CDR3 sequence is CASSLNGQGNTEAFF. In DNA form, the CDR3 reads TGTGCCAGCAGCTTAAATGGACAGGGGAACACTGAAGCTTTCTTT.

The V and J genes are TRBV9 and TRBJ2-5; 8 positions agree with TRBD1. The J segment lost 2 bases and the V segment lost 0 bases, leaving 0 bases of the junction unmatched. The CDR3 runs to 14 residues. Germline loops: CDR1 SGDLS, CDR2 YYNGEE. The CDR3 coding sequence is TGTGCCAGCAGCGTAGGGGACAGGCAAGAGACCCAGTACTTC. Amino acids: CASSVGDRQETQYF.

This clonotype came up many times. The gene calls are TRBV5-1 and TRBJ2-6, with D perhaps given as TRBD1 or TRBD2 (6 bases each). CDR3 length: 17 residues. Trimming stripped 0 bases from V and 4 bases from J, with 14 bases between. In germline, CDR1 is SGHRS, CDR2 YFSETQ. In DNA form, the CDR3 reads TGCGCCAGCAGCTTGGCCTGGGGGGCTGGAGGGGCCAACGTCCTGACTTTC. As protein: CASSLAWGAGGANVLTF.

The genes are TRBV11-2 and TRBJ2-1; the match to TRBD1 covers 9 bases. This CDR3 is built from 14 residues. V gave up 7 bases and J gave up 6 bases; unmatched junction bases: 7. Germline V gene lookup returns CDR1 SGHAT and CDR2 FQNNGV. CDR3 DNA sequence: TGTGCCAGCAAAATAGGGGACAGGGCCAATGAGCAGTTCTTC. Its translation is CASKIGDRANEQFF.

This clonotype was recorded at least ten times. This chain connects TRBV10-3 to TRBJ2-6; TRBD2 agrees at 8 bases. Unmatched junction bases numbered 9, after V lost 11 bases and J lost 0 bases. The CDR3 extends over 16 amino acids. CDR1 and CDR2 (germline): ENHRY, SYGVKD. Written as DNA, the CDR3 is TGTGCCGCCTTAGCGGGAACGAACTCTGGGGCCAACGTCCTGACTTTC. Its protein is CAALAGTNSGANVLTF.